This T cell receptor (beta chain) comes out of a study of PD-1 blockade in classical Hodgkin lymphoma. This clone was counted between two and nine times. The sample's time point: cycle 4 day 1 (C4D1), after five to seven weeks of nivolumab. No patient escaped relapse after autologous stem cell transplantation, and brentuximab vedotin exposure varied. After PBMCs were thawed, their CD8+ T cells were isolated by magnetic negative selection. The CDR3 runs to 13 residues. V dropped 4 bases and J dropped 8; count of bases not matched to a gene: 5. Germline V gives CDR1 MNHNY, CDR2 SVGAGI (reference sequence). Assay: immunoSEQ multiplex PCR; the TCRdb copy retains only in-frame clones and omits some. The sample carries some 7,000 clones, about 62% recorded once.

The clonotype comes from a human donor with classical Hodgkin lymphoma. The material was CD8+ T cells from blood, obtained before the fourth cycle of nivolumab. V and J are TRBV6-6 and TRBJ1-1, with 9 bases aligning to TRBD1. The DNA of the CDR3 is TGTGCCAGCAGTTCGACAGGGGGACGAGAAGCTTTCTTT. This encodes CASSSTGGREAFF.